A selection of T cell receptor beta chains follows, all from one sample in a study of T cell responses to AZD1222 COVID-19 vaccine. Method: immunoSEQ multiplex PCR; TCRdb's copy keeps in-frame clones and lacks some. The sample lists 120,000 or so clones; more than 70% were seen once. The source material was peripheral blood, sampled 28 days after the second AZD1222 dose. The receptors were sampled from an adult who received the AZD1222 COVID-19 vaccine. CDR3s include the opening cysteine and the closing phenylalanine or tryptophan. D genes are given only for firm matches. Size values are once, few and many counts, or a class for expanded clones, and some rows have none.

D	V	size	J	DNA	CDR3
-	TRBV7-8	-	TRBJ1-4	TGTGCCAGCAGCCCATACACCACTAATGAAAAACTGTTTTTT	CASSPYTTNEKLFF
TRBD2	TRBV19	-	TRBJ2-7	TGTGCCAGTAGCTGGACTAGCGGGGGCTCCTACGAGCAGTACTTC	CASSWTSGGSYEQYF
-	TRBV7-9	-	TRBJ1-2	TGTGCCAGCAGCTTAGTCACGTATGGCTACACCTTC	CASSLVTYGYTF
-	TRBV27	-	TRBJ2-7	TGTGCCAGCAGTTTCCAGGCGGGAACTTCCTACGAGCAGTACTTC	CASSFQAGTSYEQYF
-	TRBV15	-	TRBJ2-7	TGTGCCACCAGCAATAATAGGGGGGCCCCTTACGAGCAGTACTTC	CATSNNRGAPYEQYF
TRBD1	TRBV19	-	TRBJ2-1	TGTGCCAGTAGGGGACAACAGGGGAAACCCTACAATGAGCAGTTCTTC	CASRGQQGKPYNEQFF
-	TRBV30	-	TRBJ2-1	TGTGCCTGGAGTAAGGGTAGCACACTTTACAATGAGCAGTTCTTC	CAWSKGSTLYNEQFF
TRBD1	TRBV6-2/TRBV6-3	-	TRBJ2-5	TGTGCCAGCAGTTATGGGACAGGAGTTTTCCAAGAGACCCAGTACTTC	CASSYGTGVFQETQYF
-	TRBV7-2	-	TRBJ1-5	TGTGCCAGCAGCGGCAGATCACCCCTCCAGGTATACCAGCCCCAGCATTTT	CASSGRSPLQVYQPQHF
-	TRBV2	few	TRBJ2-5	TGTGCCAGCACCATGTTAGAGACCCAGTACTTC	CASTMLETQYF
-	TRBV9	-	TRBJ1-6	TGTGCCAGCAGCGTAGATCGTGCCAGTTATTCACCCCTCCACTTT	CASSVDRASYSPLHF
-	TRBV18	few	TRBJ1-1	TGTGCCAGCTCACCGGTGGTTATGAACACTGAAGCTTTCTTT	CASSPVVMNTEAFF
TRBD1	TRBV13	-	TRBJ2-7	TGTGCCAGCAGAGGGACAGGGACCTACGAGCAGTACTTC	CASRGTGTYEQYF
-	TRBV5-4	-	TRBJ1-2	TGTGCCAGCAGCTTGGAACGTAGACGGCCCTATGGCTACACCTTC	CASSLERRRPYGYTF
TRBD1	TRBV19	-	TRBJ1-3	TGTGCCAGTAGTATGGGATGGGGACAGGGGGCAAGAGGAAACACCATATATTTT	CASSMGWGQGARGNTIYF
-	TRBV19	once	TRBJ1-2	TGTGCCAGTAGTATGGATGCAGGGAACTATGGCTACACCTTC	CASSMDAGNYGYTF
TRBD2	TRBV28	few	TRBJ2-5	TGTGCCAGCAGTTTGGCGGGAGGGGGGTACCAAGAGACCCAGTACTTC	CASSLAGGGYQETQYF
-	TRBV9	-	TRBJ1-5	TGTGCCAGCAGCGTAGAGGACGGGGGTCAGCCCCAGCATTTT	CASSVEDGGQPQHF
TRBD2	TRBV27	-	TRBJ2-5	TGTGCCAGCAGTCGGGAGGGAGTTGGGACCCAGTACTTC	CASSREGVGTQYF
-	TRBV7-8	few	TRBJ2-7	TGTGCCAGCAGCCAGGGACAAGGTGGCGAGCAGTACTTC	CASSQGQGGEQYF
TRBD1	TRBV7-2	-	TRBJ1-6	TGTGCCAGCAGCTGGGACAGTCCTACGCCCCTCCACTTT	CASSWDSPTPLHF
-	TRBV4-3	-	TRBJ2-1	TGCGCCAGCAGCCCACCCGGGTACAATGAGCAGTTCTTC	CASSPPGYNEQFF
-	TRBV29-1	-	TRBJ1-2	TGCAGCGTTGTCCCGGTTAACTATGGCTACACCTTC	CSVVPVNYGYTF
-	TRBV18	-	TRBJ2-7	TGTGCCAGCTCACCGGACCCGACTTCTAGCGATAGCTCCTACGAGCAGTACTTC	CASSPDPTSSDSSYEQYF
-	TRBV27	-	TRBJ2-3	TGTGCCAGCAGTTTGGCCCTCAGCGCAGATACGCAGTATTTT	CASSLALSADTQYF
-	TRBV12-1	-	TRBJ1-5	TGTGCCAGCAGCTTTCCCCGACAGGTTAATAGCAATCAGCCCCAGCATTTT	CASSFPRQVNSNQPQHF
TRBD2	TRBV11-3	-	TRBJ2-3	TGTGCCAGCAGCCAACGACTAGCGGGACACACAGATACGCAGTATTTT	CASSQRLAGHTDTQYF
-	TRBV19	-	TRBJ1-1	TGTGCCAGTAGTATAGACCCGGGCACTGAAGCTTTCTTT	CASSIDPGTEAFF
-	TRBV15	few	TRBJ1-3	TGTGCCACCAGCAATCTGGGGGGATACACCATATATTTT	CATSNLGGYTIYF
TRBD1	TRBV4-2	-	TRBJ1-6	TGTGCCAGCAGCCTACGAACAGGGGGGGGTTCACCCCTCCACTTT	CASSLRTGGGSPLHF
TRBD1	TRBV2	few	TRBJ1-6	TGTGCCGGGAACAGGGGTAATTCACCCCTCCACTTT	CAGNRGNSPLHF